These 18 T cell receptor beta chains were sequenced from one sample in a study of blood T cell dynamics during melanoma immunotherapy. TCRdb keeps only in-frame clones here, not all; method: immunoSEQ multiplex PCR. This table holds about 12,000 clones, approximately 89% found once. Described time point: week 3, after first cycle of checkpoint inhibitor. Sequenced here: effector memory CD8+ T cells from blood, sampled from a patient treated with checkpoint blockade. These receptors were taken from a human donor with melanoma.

The CDR3 region has the DNA TGTGCCAGCAGGGGACTAGGGACAGCAATCTACGAGCAGTACTTC. Translated: CASRGLGTAIYEQYF. The chain has TRBV2 and TRBJ2-7; possible D gene TRBD2, 8 bases. The CDR3 has 15 residues. V was cut by 6 bases and J by 3 bases, with 18 bases left in between. From germline, CDR1 is SNHLY and CDR2 FYNNEI.

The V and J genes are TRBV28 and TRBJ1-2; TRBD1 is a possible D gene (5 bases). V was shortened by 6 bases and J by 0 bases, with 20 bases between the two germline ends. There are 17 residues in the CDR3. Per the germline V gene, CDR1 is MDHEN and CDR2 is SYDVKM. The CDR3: CASSSVIRDPANYGYTF. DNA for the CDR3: TGTGCCAGCAGCTCAGTAATCCGGGACCCAGCTAACTATGGCTACACCTTC.

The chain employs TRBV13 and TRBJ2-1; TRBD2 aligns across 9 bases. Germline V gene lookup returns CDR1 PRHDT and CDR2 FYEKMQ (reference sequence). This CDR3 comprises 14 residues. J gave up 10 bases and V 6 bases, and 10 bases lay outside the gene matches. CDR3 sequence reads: CASRSTGLALEQFF. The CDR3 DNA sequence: TGTGCCAGCAGATCAACGGGACTAGCCTTGGAGCAGTTCTTC.

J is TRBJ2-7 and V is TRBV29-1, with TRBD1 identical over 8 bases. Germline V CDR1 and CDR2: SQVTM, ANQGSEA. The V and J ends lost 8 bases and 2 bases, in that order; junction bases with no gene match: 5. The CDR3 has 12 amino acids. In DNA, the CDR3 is TGCAGCATCGGACAGGGCGCCTACGAGCAGTACTTC. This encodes CSIGQGAYEQYF.

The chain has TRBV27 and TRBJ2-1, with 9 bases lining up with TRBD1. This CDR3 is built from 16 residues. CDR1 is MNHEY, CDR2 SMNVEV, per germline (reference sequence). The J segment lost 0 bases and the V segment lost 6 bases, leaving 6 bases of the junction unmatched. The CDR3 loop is CASSPGTGISYNEQFF. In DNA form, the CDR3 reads TGTGCCAGCAGCCCCGGGACAGGGATCTCCTACAATGAGCAGTTCTTC.

CDR3 region: CAITPGQGPHEQFF. The CDR3 DNA reads as TGTGCCATCACCCCGGGACAGGGTCCTCATGAGCAGTTCTTC. The chain recombines TRBV10-3 with TRBJ2-1; 9 bases line up with TRBD1. J gave up 8 bases and V 7 bases, and 9 bases lay outside the gene matches. This CDR3 spans 14 amino acids. The germline gives CDR1 ENHRY, CDR2 SYGVKD.

The CDR3 nucleotides read TGTGCCAGCAGTTCCAGACAGGGGGGCTACGAGCAGTACTTC. It yields the protein CASSSRQGGYEQYF. V is TRBV6-5 and J is TRBJ2-7; 9 bases agree with TRBD1. This CDR3 comprises 14 residues. Germline-derived CDR1 and CDR2 are MNHEY and SVGAGI. V trimming: 4 bases; J trimming: 3 bases; junction bases outside the gene matches: 4.

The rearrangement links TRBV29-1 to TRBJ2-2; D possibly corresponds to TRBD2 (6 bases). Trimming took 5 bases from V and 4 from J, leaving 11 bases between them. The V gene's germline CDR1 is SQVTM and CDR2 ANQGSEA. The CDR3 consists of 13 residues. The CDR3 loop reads CSVSSDVTGELFF. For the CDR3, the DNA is TGCAGCGTTTCTAGCGACGTCACCGGGGAGCTGTTTTTT.

CDR3 sequence: CASSIITGGINEQFF. For the CDR3, the DNA is TGTGCCAGTAGTATAATAACAGGGGGCATCAATGAGCAGTTCTTC. The chain carries TRBV19 and TRBJ2-1; TRBD1 agrees at 9 bases. The CDR3 runs 15 residues. Germline V gene sequence: CDR1 LNHDA, CDR2 SQIVND (reference sequence). Unmatched junction bases numbered 5, after V lost 2 bases and J lost 6 bases.

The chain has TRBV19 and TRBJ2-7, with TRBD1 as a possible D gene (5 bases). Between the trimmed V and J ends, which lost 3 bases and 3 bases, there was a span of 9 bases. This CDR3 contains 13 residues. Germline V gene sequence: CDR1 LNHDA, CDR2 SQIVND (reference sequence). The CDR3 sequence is CASSMGQGYEQYF. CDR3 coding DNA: TGTGCCAGTAGTATGGGGCAGGGCTACGAGCAGTACTTC.

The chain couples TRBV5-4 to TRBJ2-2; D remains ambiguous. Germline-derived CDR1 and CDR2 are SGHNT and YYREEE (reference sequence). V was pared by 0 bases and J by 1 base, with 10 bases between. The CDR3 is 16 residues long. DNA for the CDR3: TGTGCCAGCAGCTTGGTCGACCAATTGAACACCGGGGAGCTGTTTTTT. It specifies CASSLVDQLNTGELFF.

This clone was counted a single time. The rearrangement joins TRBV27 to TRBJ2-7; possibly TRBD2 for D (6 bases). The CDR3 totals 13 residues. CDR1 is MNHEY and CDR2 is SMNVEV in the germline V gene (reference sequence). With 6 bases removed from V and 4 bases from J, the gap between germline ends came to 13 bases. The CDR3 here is CASSDGTLYEQYF. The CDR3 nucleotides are TGTGCCAGCAGCGACGGGACTCTATACGAGCAGTACTTC.

CDR3 loop: CASSVEVGSNTDTQYF. CDR3 coding DNA: TGTGCCAGCAGCGTAGAGGTCGGCAGTAACACAGATACGCAGTATTTT. This chain joins TRBV9 and TRBJ2-3; D remains ambiguous. The CDR3 runs to 16 residues. Germline loops: CDR1 SGDLS, CDR2 YYNGEE. V was clipped by 0 bases and J by 2 bases, with 13 bases between them. The full variable domain, completed using reference TRBV9 and TRBJ2-3, is DSGVTQTPKHLITATGQRVTLRCSPRSGDLSVYWYQQSLDQGLQFLIQYYNGEERAKGNILERFSAQQFPDLHSELNLSSLELGDSALYFCASSVEVGSNTDTQYFGPGTRLTVL.

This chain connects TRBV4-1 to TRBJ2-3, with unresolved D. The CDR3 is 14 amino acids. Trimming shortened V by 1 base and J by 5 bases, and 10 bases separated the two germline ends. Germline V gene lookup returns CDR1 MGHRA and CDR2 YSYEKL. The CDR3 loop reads CASSQVSGRDTQYF. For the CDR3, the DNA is TGCGCCAGCAGCCAAGTTTCCGGGCGAGATACGCAGTATTTT.

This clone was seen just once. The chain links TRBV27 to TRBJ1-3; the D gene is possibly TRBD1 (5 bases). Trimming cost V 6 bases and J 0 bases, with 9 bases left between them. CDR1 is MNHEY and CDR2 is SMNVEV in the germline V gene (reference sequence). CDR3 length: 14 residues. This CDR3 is CASSPGSSGNTIYF. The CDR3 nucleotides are TGTGCCAGCAGCCCAGGGAGCTCTGGAAACACCATATATTTT.

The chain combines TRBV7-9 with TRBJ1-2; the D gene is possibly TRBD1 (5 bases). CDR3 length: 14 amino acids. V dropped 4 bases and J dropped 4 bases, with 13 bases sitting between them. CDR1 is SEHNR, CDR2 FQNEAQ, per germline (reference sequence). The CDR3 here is CASSSRGVGYGYTF. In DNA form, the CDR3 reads TGTGCCAGCAGCTCCCGGGGGGTTGGCTATGGCTACACCTTC. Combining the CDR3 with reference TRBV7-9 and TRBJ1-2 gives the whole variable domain DTGVSQNPRHKITKRGQNVTFRCDPISEHNRLYWYRQTLGQGPEFLTYFQNEAQLEKSRLLSDRFSAERPKGSFSTLEIQRTEQGDSAMYLCASSSRGVGYGYTFGSGTRLTVV.

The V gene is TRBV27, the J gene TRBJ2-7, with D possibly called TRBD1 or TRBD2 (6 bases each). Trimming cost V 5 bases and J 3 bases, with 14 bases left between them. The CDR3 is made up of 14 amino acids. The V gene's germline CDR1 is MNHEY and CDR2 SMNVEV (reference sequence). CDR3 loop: CASSTWGDNYEQYF. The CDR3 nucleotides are TGTGCCAGCAGTACATGGGGGGACAACTACGAGCAGTACTTC.

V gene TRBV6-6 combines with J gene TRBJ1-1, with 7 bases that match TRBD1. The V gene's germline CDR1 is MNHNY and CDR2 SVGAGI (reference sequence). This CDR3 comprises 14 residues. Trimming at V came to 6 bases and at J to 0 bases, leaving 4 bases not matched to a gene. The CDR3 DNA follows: TGTGCCAGCAGGACGGGACAGATGAACACTGAAGCTTTCTTT. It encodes CASRTGQMNTEAFF.